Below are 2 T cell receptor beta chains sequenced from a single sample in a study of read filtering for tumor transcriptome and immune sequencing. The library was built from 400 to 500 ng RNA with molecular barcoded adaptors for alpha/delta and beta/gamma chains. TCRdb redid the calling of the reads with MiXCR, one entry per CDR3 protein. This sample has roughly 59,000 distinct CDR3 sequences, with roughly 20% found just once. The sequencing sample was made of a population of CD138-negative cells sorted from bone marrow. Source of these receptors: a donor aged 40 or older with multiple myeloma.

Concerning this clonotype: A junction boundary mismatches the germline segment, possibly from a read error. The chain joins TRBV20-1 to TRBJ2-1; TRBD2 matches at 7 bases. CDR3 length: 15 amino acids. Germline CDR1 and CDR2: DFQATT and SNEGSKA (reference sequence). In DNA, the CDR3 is TGCAGTGTCACCCCCACTAGCGAACGATACAATGAGCAGTTCTTT. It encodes CSVTPTSERYNEQFF.

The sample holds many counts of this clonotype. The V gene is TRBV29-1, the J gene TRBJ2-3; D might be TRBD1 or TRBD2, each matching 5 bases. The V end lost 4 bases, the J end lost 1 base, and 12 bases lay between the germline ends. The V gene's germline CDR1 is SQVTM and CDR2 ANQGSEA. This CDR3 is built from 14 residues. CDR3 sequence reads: CSVGGGDGTDTQYF. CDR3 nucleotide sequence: TGCAGCGTTGGAGGTGGGGACGGCACAGATACGCAGTATTTT.